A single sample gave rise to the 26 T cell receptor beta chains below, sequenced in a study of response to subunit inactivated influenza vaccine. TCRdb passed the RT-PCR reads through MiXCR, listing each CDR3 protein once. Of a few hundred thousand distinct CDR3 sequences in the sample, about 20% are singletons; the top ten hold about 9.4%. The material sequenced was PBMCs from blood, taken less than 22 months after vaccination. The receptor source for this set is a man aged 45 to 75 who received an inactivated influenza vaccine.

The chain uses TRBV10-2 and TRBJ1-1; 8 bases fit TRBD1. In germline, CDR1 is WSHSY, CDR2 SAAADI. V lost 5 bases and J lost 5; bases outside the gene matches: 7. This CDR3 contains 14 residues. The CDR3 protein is CASSNRDRRTEAFF. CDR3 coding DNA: TGCGCCAGCAGTAACCGGGACAGGAGGACTGAAGCTTTCTTT.

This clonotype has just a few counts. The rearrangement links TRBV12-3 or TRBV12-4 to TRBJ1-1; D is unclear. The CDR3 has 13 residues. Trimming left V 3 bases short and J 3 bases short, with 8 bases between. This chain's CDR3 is CASSFPRDTEAFF. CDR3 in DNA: TGTGCCAGCAGTTTCCCTAGGGACACTGAAGCTTTCTTT.

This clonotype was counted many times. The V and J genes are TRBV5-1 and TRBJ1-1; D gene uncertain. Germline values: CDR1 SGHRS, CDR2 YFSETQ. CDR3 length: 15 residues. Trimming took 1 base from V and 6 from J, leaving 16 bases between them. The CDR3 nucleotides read TGCGCCAGCAGCTTGAGGTGGAGGCAGGCCCCTGAAGCTTTCTTT. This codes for CASSLRWRQAPEAFF.

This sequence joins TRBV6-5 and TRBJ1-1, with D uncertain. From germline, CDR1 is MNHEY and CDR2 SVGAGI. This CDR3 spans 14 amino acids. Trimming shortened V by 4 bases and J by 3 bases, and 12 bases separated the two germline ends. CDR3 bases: TGTGCCAGCAGTTCCGGACCCGGGGACACTGAAGCTTTCTTT. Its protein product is CASSSGPGDTEAFF.

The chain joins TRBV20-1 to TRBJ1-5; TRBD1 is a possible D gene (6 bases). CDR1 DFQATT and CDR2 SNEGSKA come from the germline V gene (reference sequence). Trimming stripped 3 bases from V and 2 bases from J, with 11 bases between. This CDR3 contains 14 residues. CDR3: CSASPRQGNQPQHF. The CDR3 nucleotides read TGCAGTGCTAGCCCTCGACAGGGCAATCAGCCCCAGCATTTT.

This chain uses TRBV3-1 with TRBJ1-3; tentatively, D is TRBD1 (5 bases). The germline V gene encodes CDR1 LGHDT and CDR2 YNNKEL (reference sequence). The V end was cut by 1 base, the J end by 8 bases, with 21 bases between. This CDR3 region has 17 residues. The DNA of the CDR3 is TGTGCCAGCAGCCAAGGTCTAACATCGGGACCCTCGGACACCATATATTTT. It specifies CASSQGLTSGPSDTIYF.

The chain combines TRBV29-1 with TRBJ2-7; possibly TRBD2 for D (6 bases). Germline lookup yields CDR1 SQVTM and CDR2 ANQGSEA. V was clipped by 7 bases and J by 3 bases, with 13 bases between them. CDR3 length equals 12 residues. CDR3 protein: CSATGEYYEQYF. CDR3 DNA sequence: TGCAGCGCTACGGGAGAATACTACGAGCAGTACTTC.

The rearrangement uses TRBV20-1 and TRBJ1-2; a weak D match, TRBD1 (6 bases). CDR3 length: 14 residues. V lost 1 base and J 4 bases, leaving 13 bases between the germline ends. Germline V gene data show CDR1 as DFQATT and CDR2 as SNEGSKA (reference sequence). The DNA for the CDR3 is TGCAGTGCTAGAGTTCTCGAAGGGGGCTATGGCTACACCTTC. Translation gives CSARVLEGGYGYTF.

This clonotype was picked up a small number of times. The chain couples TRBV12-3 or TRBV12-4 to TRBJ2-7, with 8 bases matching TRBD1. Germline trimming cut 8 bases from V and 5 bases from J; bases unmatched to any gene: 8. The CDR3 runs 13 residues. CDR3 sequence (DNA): TGTGCCAGCGGATCGACAGGGGCTAACGAGCAGTACTTC. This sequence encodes CASGSTGANEQYF.

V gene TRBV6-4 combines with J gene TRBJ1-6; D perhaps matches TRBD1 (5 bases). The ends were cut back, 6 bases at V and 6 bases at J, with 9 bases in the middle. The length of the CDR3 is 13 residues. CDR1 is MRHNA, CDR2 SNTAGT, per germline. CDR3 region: CASRKGVNSPLHF. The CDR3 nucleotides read TGTGCCAGCAGAAAAGGGGTTAATTCACCCCTCCACTTT.

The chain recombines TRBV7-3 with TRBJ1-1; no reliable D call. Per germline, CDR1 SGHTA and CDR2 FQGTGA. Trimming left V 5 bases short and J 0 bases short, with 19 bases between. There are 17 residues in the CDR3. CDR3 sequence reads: CASSVSGRRSMNTEAFF. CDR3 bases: TGTGCCAGCAGCGTAAGCGGGCGGCGCTCAATGAACACTGAAGCTTTCTTT.

As DNA, the CDR3 is TGTGCCAGCAGCCCCGAGGGTTTGAACACTGAAGCTTTCTTT. Amino acid sequence: CASSPEGLNTEAFF. V usage is TRBV6-2 or TRBV6-3 and J usage is TRBJ1-1, with D hard to call. CDR3 length equals 14 residues. Germline assignment: CDR1 MNHEY and CDR2 SVGEGT. The ends were cut back, 6 bases at V and 0 bases at J, with 11 bases in the middle.

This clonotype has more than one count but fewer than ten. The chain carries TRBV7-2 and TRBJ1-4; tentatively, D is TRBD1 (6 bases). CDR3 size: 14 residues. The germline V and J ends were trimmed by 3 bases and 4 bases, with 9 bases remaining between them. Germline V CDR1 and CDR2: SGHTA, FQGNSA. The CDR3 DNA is TGTGCCAGCAGCTTGGGACACCGTAATGAAAAACTGTTTTTT. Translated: CASSLGHRNEKLFF.

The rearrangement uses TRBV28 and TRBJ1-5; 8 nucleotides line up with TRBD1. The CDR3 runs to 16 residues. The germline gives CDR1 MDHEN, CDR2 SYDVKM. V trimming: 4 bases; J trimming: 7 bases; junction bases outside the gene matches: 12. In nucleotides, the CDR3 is TGTGCCAGCAGTTCGCAGGGGGCGCGGGGTGCGCAGCCCCAGCATTTT. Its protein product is CASSSQGARGAQPQHF.

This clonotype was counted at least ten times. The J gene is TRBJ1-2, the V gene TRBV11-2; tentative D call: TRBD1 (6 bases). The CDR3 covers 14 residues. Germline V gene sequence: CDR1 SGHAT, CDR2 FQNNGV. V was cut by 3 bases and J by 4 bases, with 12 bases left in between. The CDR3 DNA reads TGTGCCAGCAGCTTGTACAGGGTCGGCTATGGCTACACCTTC. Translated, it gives CASSLYRVGYGYTF.

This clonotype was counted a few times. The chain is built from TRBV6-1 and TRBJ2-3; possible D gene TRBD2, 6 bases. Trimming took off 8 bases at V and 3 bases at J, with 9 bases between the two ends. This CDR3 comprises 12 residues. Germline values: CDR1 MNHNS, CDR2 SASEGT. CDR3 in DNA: TGTGCCAGCGCGGGACCTACAGATACGCAGTATTTT. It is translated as CASAGPTDTQYF.

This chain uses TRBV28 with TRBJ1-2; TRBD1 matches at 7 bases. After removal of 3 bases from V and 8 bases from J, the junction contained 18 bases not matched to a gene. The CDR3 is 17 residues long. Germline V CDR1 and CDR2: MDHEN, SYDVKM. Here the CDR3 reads CASSLFSGQVPEGGYTF. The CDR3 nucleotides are TGTGCCAGCAGTTTGTTTTCTGGACAGGTGCCCGAGGGCGGCTACACCTTC.

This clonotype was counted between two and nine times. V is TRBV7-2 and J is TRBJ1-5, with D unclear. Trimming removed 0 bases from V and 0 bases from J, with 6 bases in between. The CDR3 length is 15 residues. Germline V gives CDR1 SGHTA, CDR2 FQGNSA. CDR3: CASSLARISNQPQHF. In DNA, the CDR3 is TGTGCCAGCAGCTTAGCCCGCATTAGCAATCAGCCCCAGCATTTT.

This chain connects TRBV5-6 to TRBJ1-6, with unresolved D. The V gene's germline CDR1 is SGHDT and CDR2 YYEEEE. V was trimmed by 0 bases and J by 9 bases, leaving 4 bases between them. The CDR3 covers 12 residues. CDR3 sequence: CASSLDFSPLHF. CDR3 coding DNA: TGTGCCAGCAGCTTGGATTTTTCACCCCTCCACTTT.

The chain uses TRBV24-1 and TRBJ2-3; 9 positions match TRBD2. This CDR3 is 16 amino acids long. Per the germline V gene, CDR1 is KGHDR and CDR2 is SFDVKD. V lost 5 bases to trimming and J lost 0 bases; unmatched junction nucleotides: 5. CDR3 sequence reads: CATSGSSGASTDTQYF. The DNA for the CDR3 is TGTGCCACCAGTGGCTCTAGCGGGGCTAGCACAGATACGCAGTATTTT.

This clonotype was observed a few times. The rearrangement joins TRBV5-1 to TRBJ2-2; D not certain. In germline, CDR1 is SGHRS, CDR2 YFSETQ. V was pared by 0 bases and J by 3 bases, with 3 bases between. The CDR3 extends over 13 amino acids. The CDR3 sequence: CASSLDYTGELFF. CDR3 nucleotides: TGCGCCAGCAGCTTGGATTACACCGGGGAGCTGTTTTTT.

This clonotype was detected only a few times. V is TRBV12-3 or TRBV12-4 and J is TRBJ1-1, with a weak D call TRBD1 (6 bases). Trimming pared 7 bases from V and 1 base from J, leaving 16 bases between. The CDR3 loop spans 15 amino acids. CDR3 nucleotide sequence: TGTGCCAGCACCCCACGGACAGTCAGGAACACTGAAGCTTTCTTT. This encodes CASTPRTVRNTEAFF.

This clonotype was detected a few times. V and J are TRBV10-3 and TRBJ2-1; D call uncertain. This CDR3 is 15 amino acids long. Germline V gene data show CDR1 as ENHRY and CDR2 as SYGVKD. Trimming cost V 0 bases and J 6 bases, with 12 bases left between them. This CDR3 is CAISESSTPFNEQFF. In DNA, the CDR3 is TGTGCCATCAGTGAGTCGAGTACGCCTTTCAATGAGCAGTTCTTC.

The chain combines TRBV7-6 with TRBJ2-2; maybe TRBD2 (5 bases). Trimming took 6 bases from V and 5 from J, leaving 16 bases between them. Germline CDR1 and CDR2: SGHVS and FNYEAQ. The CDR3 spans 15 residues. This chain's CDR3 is CASRDSRGRTGELFF. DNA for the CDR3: TGTGCCAGCAGGGATAGCCGTGGGAGAACCGGGGAGCTGTTTTTT. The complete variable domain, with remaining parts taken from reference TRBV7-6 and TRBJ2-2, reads GAGVSQSPRYKVTKRGQDVALRCDPISGHVSLYWYRQALGQGPEFLTYFNYEAQQDKSGLPNDRFSAERPEGSISTLTIQRTEQRDSAMYRCASRDSRGRTGELFFGEGSRLTVL.

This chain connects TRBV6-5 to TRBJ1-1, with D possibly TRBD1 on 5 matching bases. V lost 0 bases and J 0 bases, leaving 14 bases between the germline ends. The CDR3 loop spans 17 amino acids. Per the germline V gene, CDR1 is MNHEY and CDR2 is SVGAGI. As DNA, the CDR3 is TGTGCCAGCAGTTACTCACAATTAACAGGTGTGAACACTGAAGCTTTCTTT. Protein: CASSYSQLTGVNTEAFF.

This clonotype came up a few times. CDR3 in DNA: TGTGCCAGCAGTTTACGGGCGGGCACAGATACGCAGTATTTT. This gives the protein CASSLRAGTDTQYF. The chain joins TRBV6-5 to TRBJ2-3; D gene unclear. The CDR3 is 14 amino acids. Germline V gene lookup returns CDR1 MNHEY and CDR2 SVGAGI. V lost 4 bases and J 1 base, leaving 9 bases between the germline ends.